This TCR beta chain derives from a study of cytomegalovirus exposure and HLA in healthy donors. General observations from the study: A prior analysis recorded that most TCR beta V segments were productive about 87% or about 30% of the time. Near-uniform donor sequencing depth was presumed by presence/absence analyses.

In the PCR, 60 Vbeta and 13 Jbeta primers were used. Sequencing used immunoSEQ multiplex PCR; TCRdb keeps in-frame clones, though not all of them. The sample comprises some 70,000 clones, around 76% of which are singletons, and about 3.3% rests with the top ten. This clone was seen a handful of times. The antigen remains undetermined. V lost 3 bases, J lost 3 bases, and 6 bases stayed unmatched. This CDR3 is built from 16 residues. Germline values: CDR1 SGHRS, CDR2 YFSETQ. The chain couples TRBV5-1 to TRBJ2-2; 9 bases match TRBD2. The TCR comes from a man younger than 35 in good health and CMV-seronegative. The sample was PBMCs. As DNA, the CDR3 is TGCGCCAGCAGCTCACCGGGACTAGCTGACACCGGGGAGCTGTTTTTT. Translation gives CASSSPGLADTGELFF.